This TCR beta chain was captured in a study of Graves' ophthalmopathy and Graves' hyperthyroidism. TCR beta CDR3 regions were amplified from RNA transcripts. Second-round multiplex PCR followed a first-round RT-PCR using HTBI primers. Each CDR3 protein is one row after TCRdb ran MiXCR on the multiplex PCR reads. The table shows a few hundred thousand distinct CDR3 sequences, with roughly 17% occurring only once. Germline V gives CDR1 LNHDA, CDR2 SQIVND (reference sequence). The ends lost 3 bases at V and 0 bases at J; junction bases unmatched: 8. The CDR3 runs 17 residues. This clonotype occurred many times.

The sample was peripheral blood. This chain uses TRBV19 with TRBJ1-1; TRBD1 matches 9 bases. This receptor was taken from an adult woman with stable Graves' hyperthyroidism. CDR3 in DNA: TGTGCCAGTAGTATCGGGACAGGGAGGGCGATGAACACTGAAGCTTTCTTT. Amino acid sequence: CASSIGTGRAMNTEAFF. Complete variable domain (other parts from reference TRBV19 and TRBJ1-1): DGGITQSPKYLFRKEGQNVTLSCEQNLNHDAMYWYRQDPGQGLRLIYYSQIVNDFQKGDIAEGYSVSREKKESFPLTVTSAQKNPTAFYLCASSIGTGRAMNTEAFFGQGTRLTVV.